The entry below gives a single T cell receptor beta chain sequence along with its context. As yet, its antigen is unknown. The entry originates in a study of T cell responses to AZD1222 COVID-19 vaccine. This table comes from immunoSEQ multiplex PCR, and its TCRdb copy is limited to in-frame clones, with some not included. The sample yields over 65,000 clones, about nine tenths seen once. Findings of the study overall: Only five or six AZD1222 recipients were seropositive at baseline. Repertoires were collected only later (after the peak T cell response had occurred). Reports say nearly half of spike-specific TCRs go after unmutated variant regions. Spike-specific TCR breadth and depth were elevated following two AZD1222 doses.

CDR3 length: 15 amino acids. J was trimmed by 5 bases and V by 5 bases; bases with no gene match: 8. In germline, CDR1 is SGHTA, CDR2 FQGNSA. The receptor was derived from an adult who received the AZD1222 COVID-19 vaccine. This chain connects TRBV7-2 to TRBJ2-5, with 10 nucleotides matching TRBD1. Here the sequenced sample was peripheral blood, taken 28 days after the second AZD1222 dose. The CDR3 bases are TGTGCCAGCAGCGACAGACAGGGGGCTTGGGAGACCCAGTACTTC. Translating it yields CASSDRQGAWETQYF. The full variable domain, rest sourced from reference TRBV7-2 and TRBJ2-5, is GAGVSQSPSNKVTEKGKDVELRCDPISGHTALYWYRQSLGQGLEFLIYFQGNSAPDKSGLPSDRFSAERTGGSVSTLTIQRTQQEDSAVYLCASSDRQGAWETQYFGPGTRLLVL.